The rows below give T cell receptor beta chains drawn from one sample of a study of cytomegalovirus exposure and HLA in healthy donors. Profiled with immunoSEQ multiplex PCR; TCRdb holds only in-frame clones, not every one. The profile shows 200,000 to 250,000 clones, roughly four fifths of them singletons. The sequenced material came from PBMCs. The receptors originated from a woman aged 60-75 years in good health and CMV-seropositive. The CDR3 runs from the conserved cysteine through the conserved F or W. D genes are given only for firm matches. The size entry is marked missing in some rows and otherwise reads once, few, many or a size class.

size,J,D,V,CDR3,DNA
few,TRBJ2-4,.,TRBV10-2,CASRNSGSQYF,TGCGCCAGCAGAAATTCAGGCTCTCAGTACTTC
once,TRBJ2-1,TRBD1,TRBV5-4,CASRVLTGRYSSYNEQFF,TGTGCCAGCAGGGTCTTGACAGGGCGCTATAGCTCCTACAATGAGCAGTTCTTC
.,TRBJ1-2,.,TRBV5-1,CASSLAATGSYGYTF,TGCGCCAGCAGCTTGGCCGCAACGGGAAGCTATGGCTACACCTTC
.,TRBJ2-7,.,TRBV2,CASSGLGPAYEQYF,TGTGCCAGCAGTGGGCTTGGGCCTGCCTACGAGCAGTACTTC
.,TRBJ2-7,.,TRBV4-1,CASSQEWGRAYEQYF,TGCGCCAGCAGCCAAGAGTGGGGGCGCGCCTACGAGCAGTACTTC
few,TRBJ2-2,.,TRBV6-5,CASSFQGPNTGELFF,TGTGCCAGCAGTTTCCAGGGTCCGAACACCGGGGAGCTGTTTTTT
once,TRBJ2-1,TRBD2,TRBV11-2,CASSLAASGRREQFF,TGTGCCAGCAGCTTGGCGGCTAGCGGGCGCCGTGAGCAGTTCTTC
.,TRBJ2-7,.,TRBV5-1,CASSGGQAHEQYF,TGCGCCAGCAGCGGCGGGCAGGCCCACGAGCAGTACTTC
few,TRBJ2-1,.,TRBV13,CASSHRSPRVNNEQFF,TGTGCCAGCAGCCATAGGAGTCCTCGAGTAAACAATGAGCAGTTCTTC
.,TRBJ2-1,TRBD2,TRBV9,CASSVSGTSGSDEQFF,TGTGCCAGCAGCGTATCGGGGACTAGCGGGAGTGATGAGCAGTTCTTC
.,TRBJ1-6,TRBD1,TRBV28,CASHSWDRGNSPLHF,TGTGCCAGTCACAGTTGGGACAGGGGTAATTCACCCCTCCACTTT
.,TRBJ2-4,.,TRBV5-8,CASSSSGAKNIQYF,TGTGCCAGCAGTTCGAGTGGAGCCAAAAACATTCAGTACTTC
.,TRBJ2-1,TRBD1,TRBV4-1,CASSQRQGNEQFF,TGCGCCAGCAGCCAACGACAGGGAAATGAGCAGTTCTTC
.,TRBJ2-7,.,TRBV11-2,CASSTHTNYEQYF,TGTGCCAGCAGCACACACACGAATTACGAGCAGTACTTC
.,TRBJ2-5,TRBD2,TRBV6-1,CASSGPAGGETQYF,TGTGCCAGCAGTGGACCAGCGGGAGGAGAGACCCAGTACTTC
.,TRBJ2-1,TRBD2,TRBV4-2,CASSHGLAGDGYNEQFF,TGTGCCAGCAGCCACGGACTAGCGGGAGATGGGTACAATGAGCAGTTCTTC
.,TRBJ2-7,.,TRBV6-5,CASSYTGTIREQYF,TGTGCCAGCAGTTACACCGGGACAATTCGCGAGCAGTACTTC
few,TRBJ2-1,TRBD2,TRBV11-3,CASSLDGTSGNGAQFF,TGTGCCAGCAGCTTAGACGGGACTAGCGGGAATGGTGCGCAGTTCTTC
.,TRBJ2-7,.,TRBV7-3,CASSLTGSSYEQYF,TGTGCCAGCAGCTTAACAGGTAGCTCCTACGAGCAGTACTTC
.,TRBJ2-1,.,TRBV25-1,CASSESGDWEQFF,TGTGCCAGCAGTGAATCAGGGGATTGGGAGCAGTTCTTC
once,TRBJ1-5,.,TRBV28,CASNPGQFSNQPQHF,TGTGCCAGCAACCCAGGACAGTTTAGCAATCAGCCCCAGCATTTT
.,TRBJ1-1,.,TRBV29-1,CSAERQLNTEAFF,TGCAGCGCGGAGAGACAGTTGAACACTGAAGCTTTCTTT
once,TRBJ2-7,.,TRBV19,CASSRLPGGYEQYF,TGTGCCAGTAGTAGACTACCAGGAGGTTACGAGCAGTACTTC
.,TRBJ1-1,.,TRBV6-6,CASTTGPHGTEAFF,TGTGCCAGCACCACGGGTCCCCACGGCACTGAAGCTTTCTTT
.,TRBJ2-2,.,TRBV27,CASQGSGTGELFF,TGTGCCAGTCAGGGATCAGGCACCGGGGAGCTGTTTTTT
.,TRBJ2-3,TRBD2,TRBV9,CASSVELAGYGNTQYF,TGTGCCAGCAGCGTAGAGCTAGCGGGCTACGGGAATACGCAGTATTTT
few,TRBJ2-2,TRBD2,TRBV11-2,CASTPGWAGEGGELFF,TGTGCCAGCACTCCAGGTTGGGCGGGAGAGGGCGGGGAGCTGTTTTTT
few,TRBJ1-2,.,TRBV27,CASSSAGAPNYGYTF,TGTGCCAGCAGTTCCGCAGGGGCCCCTAACTATGGCTACACCTTC
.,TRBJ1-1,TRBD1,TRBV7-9,CASSPLGQGMNTEAFF,TGTGCCAGCAGCCCCCTCGGACAGGGAATGAACACTGAAGCTTTCTTT
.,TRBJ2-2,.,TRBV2,CASVRVAEGVTGELFF,TGTGCCAGCGTCCGAGTAGCGGAAGGGGTCACCGGGGAGCTGTTTTTT
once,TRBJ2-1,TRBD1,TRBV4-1,CASSQETGIWVYNEQFF,TGCGCCAGCAGCCAAGAGACAGGGATATGGGTCTACAATGAGCAGTTCTTC
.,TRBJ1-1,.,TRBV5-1,CASSFRDRPGGTEAFF,TGCGCCAGCAGCTTCAGGGACCGGCCGGGGGGGACTGAAGCTTTCTTT
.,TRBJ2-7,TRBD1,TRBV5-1,CASSSGTVYEQYF,TGCGCCAGCAGTTCAGGGACAGTCTACGAGCAGTACTTC
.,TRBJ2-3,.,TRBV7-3,CASSSRRRADTQYF,TGTGCCAGCAGCTCACGACGGCGGGCAGATACGCAGTATTTT
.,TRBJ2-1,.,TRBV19,CASSLTARESPYNEQFF,TGTGCCAGTAGTCTCACCGCACGGGAGTCCCCCTACAATGAGCAGTTCTTC
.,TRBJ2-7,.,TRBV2,CASSEGDIPYEQYF,TGTGCCAGCAGTGAGGGTGACATACCCTACGAGCAGTACTTC
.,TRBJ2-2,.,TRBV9,CASSVGPANTGELFF,TGTGCCAGCAGCGTAGGTCCCGCGAACACCGGGGAGCTGTTTTTT
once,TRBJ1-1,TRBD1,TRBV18,CASSPGTGRNTEAFF,TGTGCCAGCTCACCAGGGACAGGGAGAAACACTGAAGCTTTCTTT
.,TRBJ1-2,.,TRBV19,CARIEDGGSFGYGYTF,TGTGCCAGAATCGAGGATGGCGGAAGTTTTGGCTATGGCTACACCTTC
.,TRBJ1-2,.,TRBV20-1,CSARAGYGYTF,TGCAGTGCTAGAGCGGGATATGGCTACACCTTC
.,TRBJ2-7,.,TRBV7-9,CASSFGSGLSYEQYF,TGTGCCAGCAGTTTTGGGTCAGGCCTCTCCTACGAGCAGTACTTC
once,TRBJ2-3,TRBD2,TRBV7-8,CASSFTSGREGTDTQYF,TGTGCTAGCAGCTTTACTAGCGGGAGGGAGGGCACAGATACGCAGTATTTT
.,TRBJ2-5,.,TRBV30,CAWSGGPGETQYF,TGTGCCTGGAGCGGGGGGCCAGGGGAGACCCAGTACTTC
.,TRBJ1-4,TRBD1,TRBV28,CATRLTGDPTNEKLFF,TGTGCCACCCGGTTGACAGGGGACCCAACTAATGAAAAACTGTTTTTT
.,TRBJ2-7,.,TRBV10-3,CAISEKGFFYEQYF,TGTGCCATCAGTGAGAAGGGGTTCTTTTACGAGCAGTACTTC
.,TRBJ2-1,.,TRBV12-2,CASRPSGLAGVHNEQFF,TGTGCAAGTCGCCCATCGGGACTAGCGGGAGTACACAATGAGCAGTTCTTC